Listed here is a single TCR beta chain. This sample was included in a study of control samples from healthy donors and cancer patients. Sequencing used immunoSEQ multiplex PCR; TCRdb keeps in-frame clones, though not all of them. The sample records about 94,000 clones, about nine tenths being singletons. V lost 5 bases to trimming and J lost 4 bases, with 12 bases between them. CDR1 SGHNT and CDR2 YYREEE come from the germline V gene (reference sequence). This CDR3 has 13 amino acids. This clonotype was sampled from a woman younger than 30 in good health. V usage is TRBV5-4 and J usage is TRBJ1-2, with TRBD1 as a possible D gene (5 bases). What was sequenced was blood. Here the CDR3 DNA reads TGTGCCAGCAGAAGCGAGGGACCCTATGGCTACACCTTC. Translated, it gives CASRSEGPYGYTF.